This T cell receptor beta chain is drawn from a study of T cell changes during pregnancy in multiple sclerosis (dated by TCRdb to about 2019). Study-wide context: In women with multiple sclerosis, the researchers looked at how the T cell repertoire shifted as pregnancy progressed.

The germline V gene specifies MNHEY as CDR1 and SVGAGI as CDR2. V loses 2 bases, J loses 0 bases, and the germline ends lie 10 bases apart. Its CDR3 holds 15 amino acids, cysteine through phenylalanine. Only the CDR3 DNA is retained, 45 bases long and in frame from the first base. To note about this clone: The antigen it binds to is not known. There are no base qualities to consult, and no much larger clone falls within one base. At the DNA level, this CDR3 is encoded by other sequences in the same sample as well.

Libraries were made using the immunoSEQ multiplex PCR assay. Not all clones reach the TCRdb copy of this immuneACCESS table, which keeps in-frame sequences only. Checked studies attribute under half of the gap to unresolved V genes and leave the rest unexplained. In all, the sample holds approximately 49,000 clones, and roughly 92% of those were seen once. Jointly, the top ten make up around 0.89% of the sample. The rearrangement combines TRBV6-5 with TRBJ1-1, with a weak D call of TRBD1 (5 bases match). The TCR was taken from a female donor with multiple sclerosis, enrolled in a pregnancy study. Source: peripheral blood, taken after pregnancy. In nucleotides, the sequence is TGTGCCAGCAGTTACGGTGGGGGGATGAACACTGAAGCTTTCTTT. It encodes CASSYGGGMNTEAFF.